The source of this T cell receptor (beta chain) is a study of CD8+CD57+ T cells in acquired aplastic anemia. Study summary: The sorted CD4+ and CD8+ cells yielded an average roughly 3 ug of DNA. Sequencing produced an average of around 10 million reads per healthy donor for CD4+ cells.

Study conclusions and caveats: Both patients and controls carried the same twenty-nine CD8+ CDR3 sequences.

J gave up 10 bases and V 7 bases, and 13 bases lay outside the gene matches. CDR3 size: 13 residues. CDR1 and CDR2 (germline): DFQATT, SNEGSKA (reference sequence). Worth noting for this clonotype: Its antigen is unidentified.

Genomic DNA was employed as the template in profiling TCR beta VDJ and CDR3. MiXCR, applied by TCRdb to the reads, yields one record per CDR3 protein. The sample holds 400,000 to 450,000 distinct CDR3 sequences; 55% to 75% are singletons and the top ten take approximately 3.8%. The sequence was collected from a human donor in good health, serving as a control. V is TRBV20-1 and J is TRBJ2-3; 8 positions match TRBD1. Sequenced: sorted CD4+, CD8+, or CD8+CD57+ T cells (not recorded which) from PBMCs. The CDR3 here is CSVRENPQGAQYF. The CDR3 DNA reads TGCAGTGTTCGTGAAAATCCACAGGGGGCGCAGTATTTT.